Below are 29 T cell receptor beta chains sequenced from a single sample in a study of T cell responses to AZD1222 COVID-19 vaccine. The method was immunoSEQ multiplex PCR; TCRdb's version includes in-frame clones alone and lacks a portion of them. The top ten clones hold around 3.5% of a sample with around 94,000 clones, roughly 89% of them seen once. The sample was peripheral blood, taken on day 0 of AZD1222 vaccination. The receptors here all came from an adult in good health.

This chain uses TRBV9 with TRBJ1-1, with 7 bases identical to TRBD1. The CDR3 runs 15 residues. V lost 4 bases, J lost 4 bases, and 10 bases stayed unmatched. Germline loops: CDR1 SGDLS, CDR2 YYNGEE. CDR3 amino acids: CASSSRGGGGTEAFF. CDR3 in DNA: TGTGCCAGCAGCTCCCGTGGAGGGGGCGGCACTGAAGCTTTCTTT.

This clone was recorded a few times. This rearrangement joins TRBV7-8 to TRBJ2-7, with D unresolved. Per germline, CDR1 SGHVS and CDR2 FQNEAQ. CDR3 length: 17 amino acids. Trimming cost V 2 bases and J 6 bases, with 23 bases left between them. The CDR3 protein is CASSLYSSAGFTTEQYF. In DNA form, the CDR3 reads TGTGCCAGCAGCTTATACAGCTCGGCCGGATTTACGACCGAGCAGTACTTC.

CDR3 amino acids: CACPAGQVDNSPLHF. Here the CDR3 DNA reads TGTGCCTGCCCGGCGGGACAGGTTGATAATTCACCCCTCCACTTT. V and J are TRBV30 and TRBJ1-6; 8 positions match TRBD1. The length of the CDR3 is 15 residues. J was trimmed by 5 bases and V by 6 bases; bases with no gene match: 9. In germline, CDR1 is GTSNPN, CDR2 SVGIG (reference sequence). Together with reference TRBV30 and TRBJ1-6, the CDR3 gives the full variable domain: SQTIHQWPATLVQPVGSPLSLECTVEGTSNPNLYWYRQAAGRGLQLLFYSVGIGQISSEVPQNLSASRPQDRQFILSSKKLLLSDSGFYLCACPAGQVDNSPLHFGNGTRLTVT.

The rearrangement uses TRBV13 and TRBJ1-1, with TRBD1 identical over 7 bases. V lost 4 bases, J lost 7 bases, and 6 bases stayed unmatched. Germline CDR1 and CDR2: PRHDT and FYEKMQ (reference sequence). There are 13 residues in the CDR3. The CDR3 sequence: CASSSGTVYEAFF. The DNA of the CDR3 is TGTGCCAGCAGCTCAGGGACAGTTTATGAAGCTTTCTTT.

The CDR3 sequence is CASSTPEGTQYF. For the CDR3, the DNA is TGTGCCAGCAGTACCCCGGAGGGGACCCAGTACTTC. This sequence joins TRBV6-5 and TRBJ2-5, with D possibly matching TRBD2 (6 bases). Trimming took 5 bases from V and 7 from J, leaving 11 bases between them. This CDR3 comprises 12 residues. Germline V CDR1 and CDR2: MNHEY, SVGAGI.

The V call is TRBV9, the J call TRBJ2-2, with 8 bases lining up with TRBD1. V lost 2 bases and J lost 7; bases outside the gene matches: 4. CDR1 and CDR2 from the germline V gene are SGDLS and YYNGEE. The length of the CDR3 is 14 residues. The CDR3, as DNA: TGTGCCAGCAGCGTCCAGGGGGCAGGCGGGGAGCTGTTTTTT. It is translated as CASSVQGAGGELFF.

This sequence joins TRBV5-1 and TRBJ1-1; perhaps TRBD1 as D (5 bases). V was shortened by 5 bases and J by 5 bases, with 13 bases between the two germline ends. CDR3 size: 13 residues. Germline assignment: CDR1 SGHRS and CDR2 YFSETQ. The CDR3 DNA sequence: TGCGCCAGCAGTCGGGGGGACGAAACTGAAGCTTTCTTT. It translates to CASSRGDETEAFF.

The V gene is TRBV7-2, the J gene TRBJ2-3; unclear D gene. The ends were cut back, 1 base at V and 2 bases at J, with 7 bases in the middle. Germline V gene data show CDR1 as SGHTA and CDR2 as FQGNSA. CDR3 length: 14 amino acids. CDR3 DNA sequence: TGTGCCAGCAGCTTAGTGGGCCCCACAGATACGCAGTATTTT. Translating gives CASSLVGPTDTQYF.

The genes are TRBV19 and TRBJ2-1; 11 nucleotides agree with TRBD2. Germline V gene data show CDR1 as LNHDA and CDR2 as SQIVND (reference sequence). There are 16 residues in the CDR3. V dropped 3 bases and J dropped 0; count of bases not matched to a gene: 1. The CDR3 coding sequence is TGTGCCAGTAGTATTACTAGCGGGGGCTCCTACAATGAGCAGTTCTTC. As protein: CASSITSGGSYNEQFF.

The J gene is TRBJ2-7, the V gene TRBV3-1 (or the pseudogene TRBV3-2), with D possibly called TRBD1 or TRBD2 (5 bases each). The ends were cut back, 1 base at V and 4 bases at J, with 11 bases in the middle. The CDR3 runs to 14 residues. Germline V CDR1 and CDR2: LGHDT, YNNKEL (reference sequence). The CDR3, as DNA: TGTGCCAGCAGCCAAGCCGGGACGAATTACGAGCAGTACTTC. Its protein product is CASSQAGTNYEQYF.

The chain is built from TRBV7-2 and TRBJ2-7; possible D gene TRBD1, 5 bases. The germline V gene encodes CDR1 SGHTA and CDR2 FQGNSA. The CDR3 runs 13 residues. Trimming shortened V by 0 bases and J by 5 bases, and 8 bases separated the two germline ends. The CDR3 reads CASSLAGANEQYF. CDR3 DNA sequence: TGTGCCAGCAGCTTAGCAGGGGCGAACGAGCAGTACTTC. Complete variable domain (other parts from reference TRBV7-2 and TRBJ2-7): GAGVSQSPSNKVTEKGKDVELRCDPISGHTALYWYRQSLGQGLEFLIYFQGNSAPDKSGLPSDRFSAERTGGSVSTLTIQRTQQEDSAVYLCASSLAGANEQYFGPGTRLTVT.

The DNA for the CDR3 is TGTGCCAGCAGCAGCCCTTTGCGGGGGGCGACCGGGGAGCTGTTTTTT. Its translation: CASSSPLRGATGELFF. The J gene is TRBJ2-2, the V gene TRBV7-9, with 8 bases fitting TRBD2. This CDR3 region has 16 residues. V was clipped by 5 bases and J by 5 bases; unmatched bases: 10. In germline, CDR1 is SEHNR, CDR2 FQNEAQ (reference sequence).

CDR3 sequence: CASSLKAGNNYGYTF. Written as DNA, the CDR3 is TGTGCCAGCAGCTTAAAGGCGGGGAATAACTATGGCTACACCTTC. The chain carries TRBV7-3 and TRBJ1-2; D ambiguous. The germline gives CDR1 SGHTA, CDR2 FQGTGA. Trimming took off 1 base at V and 1 base at J, with 10 bases between the two ends. CDR3 length: 15 residues.

The chain carries TRBV28 and TRBJ2-3; 8 bases match TRBD2. The CDR3 has 16 amino acids. The junction had 7 bases not matched to a gene; V was cut back by 4 bases and J by 1 base. The germline CDR1 and CDR2 sequences are MDHEN and SYDVKM. DNA for the CDR3: TGTGCCAGCAGTTCCGTAGCGGGGACGGGCACAGATACGCAGTATTTT. Translated: CASSSVAGTGTDTQYF.

This clone was found once. The chain is built from TRBV6-2 or TRBV6-3 and TRBJ1-6; the D gene is possibly TRBD1 (5 bases). The CDR3 loop spans 18 amino acids. V was pared by 6 bases and J by 7 bases, with 25 bases between. In germline, CDR1 is MNHEY, CDR2 SVGEGT. The CDR3 DNA reads TGTGCCAGCAGCCCAGGAATTTCATGGGGCTTTCGGAATTCACCCCTCCACTTT. This gives the protein CASSPGISWGFRNSPLHF.

V usage is TRBV5-8 and J usage is TRBJ1-4; perhaps TRBD1 as D (5 bases). The CDR3 covers 16 residues. Germline CDR1 SGHTS, CDR2 YDEGEE. Deletions cut 0 bases from V and 4 bases from J, with 13 bases between. This chain's CDR3 is CASSLAGAGFNEKLFF. The CDR3 DNA sequence: TGTGCCAGCAGCTTGGCCGGGGCAGGGTTTAATGAAAAACTGTTTTTT.

This clone has more than one count but fewer than ten. This chain connects TRBV6-1 to TRBJ1-1; weak D call: TRBD1 (5 bases). CDR3 length equals 16 residues. Germline V gives CDR1 MNHNS, CDR2 SASEGT. The V end lost 3 bases, the J end lost 7 bases, and 21 bases lay between the germline ends. In DNA form, the CDR3 reads TGTGCCAGCAGTGAGAGAGGCAGAGAAGCGAGGGGTGAAGCTTTCTTT. Protein sequence: CASSERGREARGEAFF.

Here the CDR3 reads CASSQIPPAGKTDTQYF. The CDR3 DNA sequence: TGCGCCAGCAGCCAGATCCCCCCAGCGGGGAAGACAGATACGCAGTATTTT. The chain joins TRBV4-3 to TRBJ2-3, with 7 bases identical to TRBD2. From germline, CDR1 is LGHNA and CDR2 YSLEER. The J segment lost 3 bases and the V segment lost 3 bases, leaving 12 bases of the junction unmatched. This CDR3 has 17 residues.

The chain uses TRBV19 and TRBJ2-2; no reliable D call. Germline V gene sequence: CDR1 LNHDA, CDR2 SQIVND (reference sequence). The CDR3 consists of 12 residues. V was pared by 7 bases and J by 5 bases, with 8 bases between. Here the CDR3 reads CASNGSTGELFF. In DNA, the CDR3 is TGTGCCAGTAATGGTTCGACCGGGGAGCTGTTTTTT.

The rearrangement links TRBV2 to TRBJ2-3, with 10 bases matching TRBD2. Germline lookup yields CDR1 SNHLY and CDR2 FYNNEI. The CDR3 is 17 amino acids. V dropped 0 bases and J dropped 2; count of bases not matched to a gene: 5. The DNA for the CDR3 is TGTGCCAGCAGTGAAGCGCCCAGCGGGGGGGCCACAGATACGCAGTATTTT. Its translation is CASSEAPSGGATDTQYF.

A note on this clone: The junction and the germline gene differ at one end; a read error may be behind it. The rearrangement links TRBV28 to TRBJ1-5, with 8 bases matching TRBD1. Germline CDR1 and CDR2: MDHEN and SYDVKM. CDR3 length equals 11 residues. The CDR3 DNA sequence: TGTGCCAGCAGTTTAAGGGACAGGTTTTATTTT. Translation: CASSLRDRFYF.

The chain uses TRBV4-3 and TRBJ1-2, with D maybe TRBD1 (5 bases). CDR1 is LGHNA, CDR2 YSLEER, per germline. CDR3 size: 12 residues. V was cut by 5 bases and J by 4 bases, with 8 bases left in between. The CDR3 bases are TGCGCCAGCAGCTCAGGGTTCTATGGCTACACCTTC. This sequence encodes CASSSGFYGYTF.

The chain is built from TRBV19 and TRBJ1-6; TRBD1 is a possible D gene (6 bases). The CDR3 loop spans 17 amino acids. The germline V gene has CDR1 LNHDA and CDR2 SQIVND (reference sequence). Trimming removed 7 bases from V and 8 bases from J, with 24 bases in between. The CDR3 region is CASKATGQWGSYSPLHF. The CDR3 DNA reads as TGTGCCAGTAAAGCTACCGGACAGTGGGGTTCTTATTCACCCCTCCACTTT.

This clone is labeled as medium-sized. V is TRBV12-3 or TRBV12-4 and J is TRBJ2-7; a weak D match, TRBD2 (5 bases). This CDR3 spans 13 amino acids. V was clipped by 6 bases and J by 6 bases, with 15 bases between them. CDR3 residues: CASSLIPGSEQYF. In DNA form, the CDR3 reads TGTGCCAGCAGCCTTATCCCGGGGAGCGAGCAGTACTTC.

CDR3 loop: CASSSHSATNEKLFF. In DNA, the CDR3 is TGTGCCAGCAGCTCCCACAGTGCAACTAATGAAAAACTGTTTTTT. This chain links TRBV3-1 (or the pseudogene TRBV3-2) with TRBJ1-4; no definite D call. This CDR3 spans 15 amino acids. Germline assignment: CDR1 LGHDT and CDR2 YNNKEL (reference sequence). V was trimmed by 5 bases and J by 0 bases, leaving 10 bases between them.

J is TRBJ1-6 and V is TRBV15; D might be TRBD1 (6 bases). The germline V and J ends were trimmed by 0 bases and 6 bases, with 12 bases remaining between them. The CDR3 is 16 residues long. CDR1 is LNHNV, CDR2 YYDKDF, per germline (reference sequence). The CDR3 reads CATSRDRGARNSPLHF. CDR3 DNA sequence: TGTGCCACCAGCAGAGATCGGGGGGCCCGTAATTCACCCCTCCACTTT.

V gene TRBV13 combines with J gene TRBJ1-6; D gene unclear. This CDR3 has 14 amino acids. Germline CDR1 is PRHDT and CDR2 is FYEKMQ (reference sequence). V was clipped by 0 bases and J by 7 bases, with 7 bases between them. This CDR3 is CASSLGLLNSPLHF. DNA for the CDR3: TGTGCCAGCAGCTTAGGGCTTCTAAATTCACCCCTCCACTTT.

The chain recombines TRBV27 with TRBJ2-1; TRBD2 aligns across 14 bases. This CDR3 has 19 amino acids. Unmatched junction bases numbered 11, after V lost 4 bases and J lost 3 bases. Germline V CDR1 and CDR2: MNHEY, SMNVEV (reference sequence). Here the CDR3 DNA reads TGTGCCAGCAGTTCGACTGGGACTAGCGGGGGTGTCTACTACAATGAGCAGTTCTTC. It encodes CASSSTGTSGGVYYNEQFF.

This chain links TRBV9 with TRBJ2-7; no clear D gene. The CDR3 loop spans 15 amino acids. Looked up from germline, CDR1 is SGDLS and CDR2 is YYNGEE. V lost 3 bases to trimming and J lost 5 bases, with 18 bases between them. Here the CDR3 DNA reads TGTGCCAGCAGCGGCGCGAACAGAGCCCCCCACGAGCAGTACTTC. Its translation: CASSGANRAPHEQYF.